The next 10 T cell receptor beta chains were all read from a single sample in a study of molecular identifiers for immune sequencing clone quantification. Each CDR3 protein is one row after TCRdb ran MiXCR on the PCR reads. There are 460,000 or so distinct CDR3 sequences in the sample; around 25% occur only once, and around 0.78% lies in the top ten. The sequenced material came from naive CD8+ T cells from blood, with Jurkat cell RNA spiked in. Noted subset: FACS-sorted CD8+CD4-CCR7+CD45RA+ naive T cells. All receptors come from a human donor in good health. Some libraries in this study had Jurkat cell RNA spiked in.

At least ten counts were recorded for this clonotype. The chain carries TRBV7-9 and TRBJ2-4; 7 bases are shared with TRBD1. Germline V gives CDR1 SEHNR, CDR2 FQNEAQ (reference sequence). The CDR3 is 16 amino acids. Trimming at V came to 4 bases and at J to 2 bases, leaving 8 bases not matched to a gene. The CDR3 spells CASSSGTVNTKNIQYF. The CDR3 nucleotides are TGTGCCAGCAGCTCCGGGACAGTTAATACCAAAAACATTCAGTACTTC. The complete variable domain, with remaining parts taken from reference TRBV7-9 and TRBJ2-4, reads DTGVSQNPRHKITKRGQNVTFRCDPISEHNRLYWYRQTLGQGPEFLTYFQNEAQLEKSRLLSDRFSAERPKGSFSTLEIQRTEQGDSAMYLCASSSGTVNTKNIQYFGAGTRLSVL.

This chain links TRBV7-9 with TRBJ1-6, with D unresolved. V lost 2 bases, J lost 11 bases, and 16 bases lay in between. Germline V gives CDR1 SEHNR, CDR2 FQNEAQ (reference sequence). The CDR3 covers 15 residues. The CDR3, as DNA: TGTGCCAGCAGCTTACTTGTCTCAAAGGGAGCACCCCTCCACTTT. It is translated as CASSLLVSKGAPLHF.

Points on this clonotype: Compared with germline, one end of the junction differs, possibly owing to a read error. The chain recombines TRBV11-2 with TRBJ2-5; D call uncertain. Germline assignment: CDR1 SGHAT and CDR2 FQNNGV. The CDR3 loop spans 14 amino acids. The CDR3 loop reads CGSSSAGVQETQYF. The CDR3, as DNA: TGTGGCAGCAGTTCAGCAGGAGTTCAAGAGACCCAGTACTTC.

This clonotype was detected only a few times. The chain employs TRBV25-1 and TRBJ2-2, with 7 bases aligning to TRBD1. In germline, CDR1 is MGHDK, CDR2 SYGVNS. Losses at the gene ends were 1 base for V and 0 bases for J; bases not matched to a gene: 5. The length of the CDR3 is 17 residues. CDR3 residues: CASSEWDSLANTGELFF. The CDR3 bases are TGTGCCAGCAGTGAATGGGACAGCCTCGCGAACACCGGGGAGCTGTTTTTT.

V usage is TRBV5-6 and J usage is TRBJ2-1, with D possibly called TRBD1 or TRBD2 (5 bases each). The CDR3 extends over 15 amino acids. Germline values: CDR1 SGHDT, CDR2 YYEEEE. Trimming pared 0 bases from V and 4 bases from J, leaving 11 bases between. In DNA form, the CDR3 reads TGTGCCAGCAGCTTGGAGGGACGTGATTACAATGAGCAGTTCTTC. Translation: CASSLEGRDYNEQFF.

This clonotype was counted many times. The rearrangement links TRBV7-9 to TRBJ1-1; no clear D gene. The ends were cut back, 6 bases at V and 4 bases at J, with 12 bases in the middle. This CDR3 has 13 amino acids. Germline-derived CDR1 and CDR2 are SEHNR and FQNEAQ (reference sequence). The CDR3: CASRDGISTEAFF. The DNA of the CDR3 is TGTGCCAGCAGGGACGGGATAAGCACTGAAGCTTTCTTT. Drawing the rest from reference TRBV7-9 and TRBJ1-1, the complete variable domain is DTGVSQNPRHKITKRGQNVTFRCDPISEHNRLYWYRQTLGQGPEFLTYFQNEAQLEKSRLLSDRFSAERPKGSFSTLEIQRTEQGDSAMYLCASRDGISTEAFFGQGTRLTVV.

There are many counts of this clonotype. The V gene is TRBV30, the J gene TRBJ1-1; D is unclear. CDR3 length: 12 amino acids. V was trimmed by 0 bases and J by 5 bases, leaving 7 bases between them. Germline-derived CDR1 and CDR2 are GTSNPN and SVGIG (reference sequence). CDR3 residues: CAWSVARTEAFF. DNA of the CDR3: TGTGCCTGGAGTGTAGCCCGAACTGAAGCTTTCTTT.

This clonotype was recorded many times. V gene TRBV6-6 combines with J gene TRBJ2-3; D is undetermined. This CDR3 comprises 12 residues. Between the trimmed V and J ends, which lost 5 bases and 7 bases, there was a span of 10 bases. Germline values: CDR1 MNHNY, CDR2 SVGAGI (reference sequence). CDR3: CASSPSQYTQYF. The DNA for the CDR3 is TGTGCCAGCAGTCCCTCACAGTATACGCAGTATTTT.

This sequence joins TRBV11-1 and TRBJ2-1; D could derive from TRBD1 or TRBD2 (7 bases each). Germline V gives CDR1 SGHAT, CDR2 FQDESV (reference sequence). The CDR3 sequence is 15 residues long. Trimming stripped 1 base from V and 9 bases from J, with 16 bases between. CDR3 nucleotides: TGTGCCAGCAGCTTAGTGGGAGGGGGCCCGTCTGAGCAGTTCTTC. As protein: CASSLVGGGPSEQFF.

This sequence joins TRBV4-3 and TRBJ1-2; possible D gene TRBD1, 6 bases. CDR1 is LGHNA and CDR2 is YSLEER in the germline V gene. CDR3 length: 15 residues. V was trimmed by 0 bases and J by 4 bases, leaving 12 bases between them. The CDR3 protein is CASSQDYSGAYGYTF. CDR3 sequence (DNA): TGCGCCAGCAGCCAAGATTATTCAGGGGCCTATGGCTACACCTTC.